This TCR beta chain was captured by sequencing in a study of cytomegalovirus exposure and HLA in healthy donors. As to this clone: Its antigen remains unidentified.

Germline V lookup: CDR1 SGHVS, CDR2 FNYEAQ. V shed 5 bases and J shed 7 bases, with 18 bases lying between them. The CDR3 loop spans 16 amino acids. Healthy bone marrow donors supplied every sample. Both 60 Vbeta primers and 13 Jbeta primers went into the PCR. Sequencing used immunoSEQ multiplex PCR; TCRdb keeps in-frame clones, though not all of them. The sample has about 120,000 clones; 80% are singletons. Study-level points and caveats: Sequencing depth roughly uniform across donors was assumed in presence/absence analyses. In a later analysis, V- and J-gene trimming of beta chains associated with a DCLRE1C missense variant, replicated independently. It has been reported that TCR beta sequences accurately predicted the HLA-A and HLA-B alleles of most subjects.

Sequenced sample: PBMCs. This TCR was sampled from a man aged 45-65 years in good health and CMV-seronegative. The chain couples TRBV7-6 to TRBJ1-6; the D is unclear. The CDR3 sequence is CASSLQIRTGNSPLHF. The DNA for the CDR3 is TGTGCCAGCAGCCTCCAGATCCGGACGGGGAATTCACCCCTCCACTTT.